The present T cell receptor (beta chain) was sequenced within a study of molecular identifiers for immune sequencing clone quantification. Study-wide background: In replicates, RNA from approximately 20,000 or 100,000 naive CD8 cells was divided five ways and four parts were sequenced. Study-wide results and caveats: Sizes of clones that are highly expanded could be underestimated (if identical TCR molecules share a barcode).

The table lists this clonotype with many counts. Its antigen is unidentified. V dropped 0 bases and J dropped 1 base, with 6 bases sitting between them. This CDR3 comprises 15 residues. CDR1 and CDR2 from the germline V gene are SEHNR and FQNEAQ (reference sequence). A single record per CDR3 protein comes from TCRdb applying MiXCR to the PCR reads. The sample contains around 40,000 distinct CDR3 sequences, approximately 21% of which appear only once. Sequencing was performed on naive CD8+ T cells from blood, with Jurkat cell RNA spiked in. Described subset: FACS-sorted CD8+CD4-CCR7+CD45RA+ naive T cells. The chain employs TRBV7-9 and TRBJ2-2, with D hard to call. The TCR originated in a human donor in good health. Some libraries in this study had Jurkat cell RNA spiked in. The CDR3 coding sequence is TGTGCCAGCAGCTTAGCCCGTAGGAACACCGGGGAGCTGTTTTTT. Translated: CASSLARRNTGELFF. Full variable domain (remainder filled in from reference TRBV7-9 and TRBJ2-2): DTGVSQNPRHKITKRGQNVTFRCDPISEHNRLYWYRQTLGQGPEFLTYFQNEAQLEKSRLLSDRFSAERPKGSFSTLEIQRTEQGDSAMYLCASSLARRNTGELFFGEGSRLTVL.